What follows are 30 T cell receptor beta chains derived from one specimen sequenced in a study of CD8 T cells in Susac syndrome. With random hexamers, reverse transcription was performed on roughly 0.45 to 1 ug of RNA. TCRdb redid the calling of the immunoSEQ multiplex PCR reads with MiXCR, one entry per CDR3 protein. The repertoire holds about 150,000 distinct CDR3 sequences, with roughly 95% as singletons. The source material was CD4+ T cells from PBMCs. The receptors originated from a human donor with Susac syndrome.

The V gene is TRBV7-2, the J gene TRBJ1-2; the D is unclear. There are 13 residues in the CDR3. The germline V gene encodes CDR1 SGHTA and CDR2 FQGNSA. The V gene lost 1 base and the J gene lost 7 bases, with 10 bases spanning the gap. CDR3 residues: CASSLVLSVGYTF. The DNA of the CDR3 is TGTGCCAGCAGCTTAGTGCTGTCCGTTGGCTACACCTTC.

This chain joins TRBV6-1 and TRBJ2-7; D uncertain. The V end lost 5 bases, the J end lost 2 bases, and 16 bases lay between the germline ends. CDR1 and CDR2 from the germline V gene are MNHNS and SASEGT. The CDR3 runs to 15 residues. The CDR3 DNA reads TGTGCCAGCAGTCCTACGACGACACCCACCTACGAGCAGTACTTC. Translating it yields CASSPTTTPTYEQYF.

This chain uses TRBV5-1 with TRBJ2-2; unclear D gene. This CDR3 has 14 residues. Trimming stripped 0 bases from V and 4 bases from J, with 7 bases between. The germline V gene encodes CDR1 SGHRS and CDR2 YFSETQ. Here the CDR3 DNA reads TGCGCCAGCAGCTTGGACACTTTCACCGGGGAGCTGTTTTTT. This sequence encodes CASSLDTFTGELFF. Together with reference TRBV5-1 and TRBJ2-2, the CDR3 gives the full variable domain: KAGVTQTPRYLIKTRGQQVTLSCSPISGHRSVSWYQQTPGQGLQFLFEYFSETQRNKGNFPGRFSGRQFSNSRSEMNVSTLELGDSALYLCASSLDTFTGELFFGEGSRLTVL.

The chain links TRBV5-4 to TRBJ2-2, with TRBD1 as a possible D gene (6 bases). V was pared by 4 bases and J by 6 bases, with 10 bases between. The length of the CDR3 is 13 residues. Germline CDR1 and CDR2: SGHNT and YYREEE (reference sequence). In DNA, the CDR3 is TGTGCCAGCAGCCAACAGGGCCCCGGGGAGCTGTTTTTT. Translation: CASSQQGPGELFF. The complete variable domain, with remaining parts taken from reference TRBV5-4 and TRBJ2-2, reads ETGVTQSPTHLIKTRGQQVTLRCSSQSGHNTVSWYQQALGQGPQFIFQYYREEENGRGNFPPRFSGLQFPNYSSELNVNALELDDSALYLCASSQQGPGELFFGEGSRLTVL.

The chain employs TRBV18 and TRBJ1-2; perhaps TRBD1 as D (5 bases). The germline V gene has CDR1 KGHSH and CDR2 LQKENI. V was pared by 2 bases and J by 4 bases, with 11 bases between. This CDR3 has 14 amino acids. The chain's CDR3 is CASSPSAGIYGYTF. The CDR3 nucleotides are TGTGCCAGCTCACCATCGGCAGGGATCTATGGCTACACCTTC.

The V and J genes are TRBV15 and TRBJ1-1; TRBD1 might be the D (5 bases). The CDR3 consists of 14 residues. From germline, CDR1 is LNHNV and CDR2 YYDKDF (reference sequence). With 0 bases removed from V and 10 bases from J, the gap between germline ends came to 15 bases. The CDR3 DNA reads TGTGCCACCAGCAGAGATGGGTTGACAGTCGGAGCTTTCTTT. It yields the protein CATSRDGLTVGAFF.

The chain carries TRBV28 and TRBJ1-5; unclear D gene. Germline values: CDR1 MDHEN, CDR2 SYDVKM. V dropped 5 bases and J dropped 7 bases, with 12 bases sitting between them. The CDR3 is 13 residues long. The CDR3 DNA sequence: TGTGCCAGCAGTACCGGATCGCTGCAGCCCCAGCATTTT. Translating it yields CASSTGSLQPQHF. Using reference TRBV28 and TRBJ1-5 for the parts outside the CDR3, the full variable domain is DVKVTQSSRYLVKRTGEKVFLECVQDMDHENMFWYRQDPGLGLRLIYFSYDVKMKEKGDIPEGYSVSREKKERFSLILESASTNQTSMYLCASSTGSLQPQHFGDGTRLSIL.

CDR3 protein: CASSRRDSRTDTQYF. The CDR3 DNA follows: TGCGCCAGCAGCCGCCGGGACAGCCGCACAGATACGCAGTATTTT. The chain has TRBV4-3 and TRBJ2-3; TRBD1 matches 7 bases. Germline V gene sequence: CDR1 LGHNA, CDR2 YSLEER. J gave up 1 base and V 4 bases, and 5 bases lay outside the gene matches. CDR3 length equals 15 residues.

The rearrangement joins TRBV29-1 to TRBJ2-3, with TRBD2 identical over 7 bases. The CDR3 length is 12 residues. From germline, CDR1 is SQVTM and CDR2 ANQGSEA. The CDR3: CSHHAGADTQYF. CDR3 in DNA: TGCAGTCATCATGCGGGAGCAGATACGCAGTATTTT.

The rearrangement joins TRBV20-1 to TRBJ1-2; D is unresolved. Germline lookup yields CDR1 DFQATT and CDR2 SNEGSKA (reference sequence). The CDR3 consists of 13 residues. The V end lost 6 bases, the J end lost 6 bases, and 17 bases lay between the germline ends. CDR3 coding DNA: TGCAGTGCCACGGACGGTCCCAATAATGGCTACACCTTC. It is translated as CSATDGPNNGYTF.

The gene calls are TRBV5-1 and TRBJ1-1; D perhaps matches TRBD1 (5 bases). The length of the CDR3 is 15 residues. Deletions cut 4 bases from V and 0 bases from J, with 13 bases between. Germline CDR1 is SGHRS and CDR2 is YFSETQ. The CDR3 coding sequence is TGCGCCAGCAGCACGAGCCAGGGATTGAACACTGAAGCTTTCTTT. This encodes CASSTSQGLNTEAFF.

The chain couples TRBV28 to TRBJ2-2; tentatively, D is TRBD2 (5 bases). V lost 6 bases and J 6 bases, leaving 14 bases between the germline ends. The CDR3 length is 14 residues. Germline V gives CDR1 MDHEN, CDR2 SYDVKM. This CDR3 reads CASRILDWAGELFF. DNA of the CDR3: TGTGCCAGCAGAATACTAGATTGGGCCGGGGAGCTGTTTTTT.

The gene calls are TRBV20-1 and TRBJ1-6; D is undetermined. Trimming removed 0 bases at V and 0 bases at J, with 9 bases between. The CDR3 is 16 amino acids. Germline lookup yields CDR1 DFQATT and CDR2 SNEGSKA (reference sequence). The CDR3 sequence: CSARDVQSSYNSPLHF. The CDR3 region has the DNA TGCAGTGCTAGAGACGTCCAGAGCTCCTATAATTCACCCCTCCACTTT.

The V and J genes are TRBV29-1 and TRBJ2-3, with no clear D. The CDR3 has 15 amino acids. Looked up from germline, CDR1 is SQVTM and CDR2 is ANQGSEA. Trimming took off 5 bases at V and 7 bases at J, with 22 bases between the two ends. CDR3 protein: CSVLEGNLQRNTQYF. CDR3 DNA sequence: TGCAGCGTTCTAGAAGGGAACCTACAGAGAAATACGCAGTATTTT.

The chain recombines TRBV7-2 with TRBJ2-7; TRBD1 aligns across 8 bases. V gave up 3 bases and J gave up 0 bases; unmatched junction bases: 16. Germline V gives CDR1 SGHTA, CDR2 FQGNSA. This CDR3 is built from 19 residues. CDR3 region: CASSFLPGQVGPSSYEQYF. CDR3 in DNA: TGTGCCAGCAGCTTTCTTCCGGGACAGGTCGGACCCAGCTCCTACGAGCAGTACTTC.

In this sample, this clonotype turned up once. The chain carries TRBV19 and TRBJ1-5, with 9 positions matching TRBD1. Germline V CDR1 and CDR2: LNHDA, SQIVND (reference sequence). This CDR3 is built from 13 residues. Losses at the gene ends were 11 bases for V and 1 base for J; bases not matched to a gene: 3. CDR3 DNA sequence: TGTGCCGGAGGACAGGGGAGCAATCAGCCCCAGCATTTT. Protein: CAGGQGSNQPQHF.

CDR3 sequence (DNA): TGCAGTGCTAGAGATCCGCGCGGGAGGGCACATGAGCAGTTCTTC. Amino acid sequence: CSARDPRGRAHEQFF. The chain is built from TRBV20-1 and TRBJ2-1; 9 bases match TRBD2. V shed 0 bases, J shed 8 bases, and the junction held 8 bases outside the gene matches. This CDR3 has 15 amino acids. Per germline, CDR1 DFQATT and CDR2 SNEGSKA (reference sequence).

The chain carries TRBV6-5 and TRBJ2-5; TRBD2 matches at 11 bases. There are 17 residues in the CDR3. Germline CDR1 reads MNHEY; CDR2 reads SVGAGI. The V and J ends lost 5 bases and 5 bases, in that order; junction bases with no gene match: 13. CDR3 protein: CASSHPHSGRAPETQYF. CDR3 DNA: TGTGCCAGCAGTCACCCACATAGCGGGAGGGCCCCGGAGACCCAGTACTTC.

The chain uses TRBV29-1 and TRBJ2-6, with D possibly matching TRBD1 (6 bases). The CDR3 is 16 residues long. The germline V and J ends were trimmed by 8 bases and 0 bases, with 17 bases remaining between them. Germline V lookup: CDR1 SQVTM, CDR2 ANQGSEA. The CDR3, as DNA: TGCAGCTGTCCAAGACAGGACGTCTCTGGGGCCAACGTCCTGACTTTC. Protein: CSCPRQDVSGANVLTF.

This chain connects TRBV3-1 to TRBJ1-1; the match to TRBD1 covers 10 bases. The germline V gene encodes CDR1 LGHDT and CDR2 YNNKEL (reference sequence). The CDR3 extends over 15 amino acids. Germline trimming cut 4 bases from V and 4 bases from J; bases unmatched to any gene: 6. CDR3 DNA sequence: TGTGCCAGCAGCCCCTACGGACAGGGGGTCACTGAAGCTTTCTTT. Residues: CASSPYGQGVTEAFF.

This clonotype came up once. The V gene is TRBV29-1, the J gene TRBJ2-5; D not resolved. This CDR3 has 12 amino acids. Germline CDR1 SQVTM, CDR2 ANQGSEA. Trimming took off 2 bases at V and 3 bases at J, with 7 bases between the two ends. The CDR3 region has the DNA TGCAGCGTTGAACGGACGGAAGAGACCCAGTACTTC. Its translation is CSVERTEETQYF.

The J gene is TRBJ2-1, the V gene TRBV5-1, with D possibly matching TRBD1 (5 bases). The CDR3 is made up of 14 amino acids. V shed 7 bases and J shed 8 bases, with 19 bases lying between them. Germline V gives CDR1 SGHRS, CDR2 YFSETQ. CDR3: CASQGSGQVDEQFF. Written as DNA, the CDR3 is TGCGCCAGCCAGGGTAGTGGGCAGGTCGATGAGCAGTTCTTC. The entire variable domain, with the rest obtained from reference TRBV5-1 and TRBJ2-1, is as follows: KAGVTQTPRYLIKTRGQQVTLSCSPISGHRSVSWYQQTPGQGLQFLFEYFSETQRNKGNFPGRFSGRQFSNSRSEMNVSTLELGDSALYLCASQGSGQVDEQFFGPGTRLTVL.

This clonotype was recorded once. The V call is TRBV5-1, the J call TRBJ2-3; tentative D call: TRBD2 (5 bases). CDR1 and CDR2 (germline): SGHRS, YFSETQ. The CDR3 sequence is 16 residues long. Trimming cost V 0 bases and J 2 bases, with 13 bases left between them. The chain's CDR3 is CASSLAGRDDTDTQYF. CDR3 nucleotide sequence: TGCGCCAGCAGCTTGGCCGGACGGGATGACACAGATACGCAGTATTTT.

This chain joins TRBV28 and TRBJ2-5; TRBD1 matches at 11 bases. Looked up from germline, CDR1 is MDHEN and CDR2 is SYDVKM. Losses at the gene ends were 5 bases for V and 5 bases for J; bases not matched to a gene: 7. The CDR3 length is 15 residues. For the CDR3, the DNA is TGTGCCAGCAGTGCGGGACAGGGGGTCAGGGAGACCCAGTACTTC. This encodes CASSAGQGVRETQYF.

This clonotype showed up just a few times. The rearrangement links TRBV4-1 to TRBJ2-6, with 9 bases identical to TRBD1. This CDR3 has 17 residues. J lost 1 base, V lost 1 base, and 2 bases had no gene match. The germline V gene has CDR1 MGHRA and CDR2 YSYEKL. The CDR3 coding sequence is TGCGCCAGCAGCCAAGCACAGGGGGCGTCTGGGGCCAACGTCCTGACTTTC. This encodes CASSQAQGASGANVLTF.

The chain's CDR3 is CSGGNTEAFF. The CDR3 nucleotides are TGCAGCGGCGGGAACACTGAAGCTTTCTTT. The V call is TRBV29-1, the J call TRBJ1-1; D uncertain. With 7 bases removed from V and 1 base from J, the gap between germline ends came to 4 bases. The CDR3 runs 10 residues. Germline V gene lookup returns CDR1 SQVTM and CDR2 ANQGSEA.

As concerns this clonotype: One end of the junction fails to match germline, which may point to a read error. This rearrangement joins TRBV6-5 to TRBJ2-5; TRBD2 is a possible D gene (5 bases). The CDR3 is 15 amino acids. Germline V gene sequence: CDR1 MNHEY, CDR2 SVGAGI. The CDR3 DNA reads as TGTGCCAGCCGTTACGTTAGAGGGCGGCAAGAGACCCAGTACTTC. Translation: CASRYVRGRQETQYF.

This chain uses TRBV19 with TRBJ1-5; TRBD1 is a possible D gene (6 bases). The V gene lost 4 bases and the J gene lost 2 bases, with 12 bases spanning the gap. The CDR3 has 15 amino acids. Germline CDR1 reads LNHDA; CDR2 reads SQIVND (reference sequence). CDR3 loop: CASSRATGRNQPQHF. CDR3 nucleotides: TGTGCCAGTAGTAGAGCGACAGGTCGCAATCAGCCCCAGCATTTT. Using reference TRBV19 and TRBJ1-5 for the parts outside the CDR3, the full variable domain is DGGITQSPKYLFRKEGQNVTLSCEQNLNHDAMYWYRQDPGQGLRLIYYSQIVNDFQKGDIAEGYSVSREKKESFPLTVTSAQKNPTAFYLCASSRATGRNQPQHFGDGTRLSIL.

The CDR3 DNA follows: TGTGCCACCAGCAGTGCCAAGCGCACTGAAGCTTTCTTT. Residues: CATSSAKRTEAFF. J is TRBJ1-1 and V is TRBV15, with D uncertain. The germline gives CDR1 LNHNV, CDR2 YYDKDF (reference sequence). V lost 3 bases, J lost 4 bases, and 9 bases lay in between. CDR3 length: 13 residues. The full variable domain, with the rest looked up from reference TRBV15 and TRBJ1-1, is DAMVIQNPRYQVTQFGKPVTLSCSQTLNHNVMYWYQQKSSQAPKLLFHYYDKDFNNEADTPDNFQSRRPNTSFCFLDIRSPGLGDTAMYLCATSSAKRTEAFFGQGTRLTVV.

The genes are TRBV20-1 and TRBJ2-7, with 10 positions matching TRBD2. CDR3 size: 13 residues. V dropped 2 bases and J dropped 3; count of bases not matched to a gene: 1. Germline CDR1 is DFQATT and CDR2 is SNEGSKA (reference sequence). CDR3 DNA: TGCAGTGCTAGACTAGCGGGAGTCTACGAGCAGTACTTC. It translates to CSARLAGVYEQYF.